This T cell receptor beta chain was captured in a study of blood T cell repertoires in COVID-19. Study at large: COVID-19 samples, acute and convalescent, were from the United States, Italy and Spain.

Recruits, aged roughly 18 to 95 years, lived in some 25 US areas. Libraries were prepared by immunoSEQ multiplex PCR; TCRdb keeps only in-frame clonotypes and omits some of them. The sample holds about 170,000 clones, 75% to 90% seen once. Germline lookup yields CDR1 GTSNPN and CDR2 SVGIG (reference sequence). V trimming: 2 bases; J trimming: 10 bases; junction bases outside the gene matches: 9. The CDR3 is made up of 13 amino acids. The sequence came from a woman aged 45-59 years who had recovered from COVID-19. This chain uses TRBV30 with TRBJ1-1; TRBD1 matches at 8 bases. Sequencing was done on a sample of PBMCs or T cells enriched from blood (not recorded which). The CDR3: CAWSPGGGGRAFF. DNA for the CDR3: TGTGCCTGGAGTCCAGGGGGCGGCGGCCGAGCTTTCTTT.